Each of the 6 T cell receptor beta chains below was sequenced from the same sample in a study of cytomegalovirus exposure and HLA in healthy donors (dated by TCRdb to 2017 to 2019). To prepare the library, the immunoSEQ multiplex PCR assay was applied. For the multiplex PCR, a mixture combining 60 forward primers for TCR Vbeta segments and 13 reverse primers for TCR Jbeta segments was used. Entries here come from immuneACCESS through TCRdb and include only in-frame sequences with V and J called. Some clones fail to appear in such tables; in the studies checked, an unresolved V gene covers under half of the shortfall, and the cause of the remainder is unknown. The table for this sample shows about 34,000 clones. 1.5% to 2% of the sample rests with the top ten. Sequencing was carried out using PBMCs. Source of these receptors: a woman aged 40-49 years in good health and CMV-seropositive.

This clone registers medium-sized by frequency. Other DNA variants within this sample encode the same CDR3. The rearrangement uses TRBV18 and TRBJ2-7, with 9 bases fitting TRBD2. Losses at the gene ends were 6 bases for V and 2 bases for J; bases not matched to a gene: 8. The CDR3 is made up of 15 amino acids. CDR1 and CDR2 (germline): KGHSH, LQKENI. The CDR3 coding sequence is TGTGCCAGCTCCCCCCTAGGGACTAGCCCCTACGAGCAGTACTTC. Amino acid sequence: CASSPLGTSPYEQYF.

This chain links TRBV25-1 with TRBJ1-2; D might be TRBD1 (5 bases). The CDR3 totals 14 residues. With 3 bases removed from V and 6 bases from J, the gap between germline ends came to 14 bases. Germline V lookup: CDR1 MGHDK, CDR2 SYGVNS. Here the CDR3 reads CASSEAGGVDGYTF. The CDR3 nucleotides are TGTGCCAGCAGTGAGGCTGGAGGGGTTGATGGCTACACCTTC.

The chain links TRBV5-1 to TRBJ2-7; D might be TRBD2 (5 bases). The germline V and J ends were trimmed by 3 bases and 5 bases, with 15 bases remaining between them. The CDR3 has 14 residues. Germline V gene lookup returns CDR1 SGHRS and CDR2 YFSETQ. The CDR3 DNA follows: TGCGCCAGCAGCTGGACTCGGGCCGGGAACGAGCAGTACTTC. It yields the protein CASSWTRAGNEQYF. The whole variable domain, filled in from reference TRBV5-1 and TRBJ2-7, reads KAGVTQTPRYLIKTRGQQVTLSCSPISGHRSVSWYQQTPGQGLQFLFEYFSETQRNKGNFPGRFSGRQFSNSRSEMNVSTLELGDSALYLCASSWTRAGNEQYFGPGTRLTVT.

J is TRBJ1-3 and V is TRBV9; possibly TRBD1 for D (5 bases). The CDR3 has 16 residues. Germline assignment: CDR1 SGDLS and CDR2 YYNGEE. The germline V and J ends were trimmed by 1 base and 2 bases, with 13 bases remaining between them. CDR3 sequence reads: CASSVSQGYTGNTIYF. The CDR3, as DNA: TGTGCCAGCAGCGTATCGCAGGGTTACACTGGAAACACCATATATTTT. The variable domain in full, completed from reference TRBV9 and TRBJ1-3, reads DSGVTQTPKHLITATGQRVTLRCSPRSGDLSVYWYQQSLDQGLQFLIQYYNGEERAKGNILERFSAQQFPDLHSELNLSSLELGDSALYFCASSVSQGYTGNTIYFGEGSWLTVV.

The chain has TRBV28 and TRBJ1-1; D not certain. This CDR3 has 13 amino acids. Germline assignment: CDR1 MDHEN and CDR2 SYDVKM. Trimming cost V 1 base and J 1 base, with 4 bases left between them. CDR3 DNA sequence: TGTGCCAGCAGTTTATATAGGAACACTGAAGCTTTCTTT. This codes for CASSLYRNTEAFF.

The CDR3 nucleotides are TGTGCCAGCAGTAATAATTTTCGGGGAGATACGCAGTATTTT. Amino acid sequence: CASSNNFRGDTQYF. The gene calls are TRBV6-5 and TRBJ2-3, with D perhaps matching TRBD2 (5 bases). This CDR3 is built from 14 residues. The germline V gene encodes CDR1 MNHEY and CDR2 SVGAGI. With 5 bases removed from V and 5 bases from J, the gap between germline ends came to 14 bases.